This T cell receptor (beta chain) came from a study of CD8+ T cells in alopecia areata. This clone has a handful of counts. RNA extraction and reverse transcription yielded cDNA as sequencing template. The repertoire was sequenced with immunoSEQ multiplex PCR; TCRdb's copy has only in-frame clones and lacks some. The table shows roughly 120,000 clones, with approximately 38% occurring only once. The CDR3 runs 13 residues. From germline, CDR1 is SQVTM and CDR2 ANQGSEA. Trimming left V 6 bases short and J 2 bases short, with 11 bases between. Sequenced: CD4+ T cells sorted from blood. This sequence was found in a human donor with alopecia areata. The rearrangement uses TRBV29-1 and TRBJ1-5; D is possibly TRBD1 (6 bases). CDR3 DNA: TGCAGCGTCCGGACAGTCGGCAATCAGCCCCAGCATTTT. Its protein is CSVRTVGNQPQHF.